Each of the 2 T cell receptor beta chains below was sequenced from the same sample in a study of shared clonotypes between healthy human individuals (dated by TCRdb to the early 2020s). Library method: the immunoSEQ multiplex PCR assay. The immuneACCESS repertoire file appears here via TCRdb, limited to in-frame rearrangements. These files lack a portion of the clones; in checked studies, under half of the deficit traces to unresolved V genes, and the cause of the others is not known. This sample lists some 2,500,000 clones; roughly 93% were detected once. The ten largest clones represent approximately 0.37% of the sample. The sample comprised naive CD4+ T cells from PBMCs. What this sample's cell subset or site label stands for: CD45RA+ positively selected. The receptors were sampled from a man in his late teens or twenties in good health. Some clones in this sample may be carry-over from other donors' samples.

DNA for the CDR3: TGTGCCAGTAGCGGTTCAGGCCGCTACTCCTACGAGCAGTACTTC. Its protein product is CASSGSGRYSYEQYF. J is TRBJ2-7 and V is TRBV19; D is undetermined. CDR3 size: 15 residues. Germline V gene data show CDR1 as LNHDA and CDR2 as SQIVND (reference sequence). V was pared by 6 bases and J by 0 bases, with 15 bases between.

This chain joins TRBV9 and TRBJ2-7; 9 bases are a match to TRBD1. The V and J ends lost 4 bases and 2 bases, in that order; junction bases with no gene match: 7. CDR3 length: 15 residues. Germline-derived CDR1 and CDR2 are SGDLS and YYNGEE. The CDR3: CASSPRRDRAYEQYF. Written as DNA, the CDR3 is TGTGCCAGCAGCCCTAGGAGGGACAGGGCCTACGAGCAGTACTTC.